This record concerns one TCR beta chain sequence. This clonotype was counted ten times or more. Its antigen specificity is not known. Qualities for individual bases were not recorded, and no much larger clone is one base off. Hyperthyroidism patients were newly diagnosed, with disease duration under 2 months, and aged 18 to 65 years. The study excluded patients with uncontrolled infections, other autoimmune diseases, pregnancy or lactation. Diagnoses were based on clinical symptoms, serum thyroxine and TRAb, thyroid ultrasound and orbital computed tomography. Blood from progressor patients was drawn when they were first diagnosed with hyperthyroidism, before any ophthalmopathy symptoms appeared. PBMCs were separated from roughly 10 ml of fresh peripheral blood using Ficoll-Paque density gradient centrifugation. Progressor patients were first diagnosed with Graves' hyperthyroidism and then developed ophthalmopathy during follow-up. Trizol reagent was used to extract total RNA, and RNA quality was then checked on an Agilent 2100 Bioanalyzer.

The data originate from a study of T cells in Graves' hyperthyroidism and ophthalmopathy (dated by TCRdb to between 2018 and 2021). Notes on the research overall: Peripheral blood samples were taken at the time of initial diagnosis, prior to any treatment. TCR V-J signatures able to tell the groups apart were searched for in a discovery cohort of about a hundred patients, of whom over 40 had Graves' ophthalmopathy and roughly 59 had stable Graves' hyperthyroidism. An independent validation cohort of around 19 hyperthyroidism patients and approximately 17 patients who later progressed to ophthalmopathy tested prospective prediction of ophthalmopathy. The roughly 100 discovery patients were randomly split 7:3 into training and test sets. The study also compared thyroid tissue and blood T-cell repertoires from several Graves' hyperthyroidism patients. Following sampling, methimazole starting at 30 mg daily was given to hyperthyroidism patients, and high-dose intravenous methylprednisolone was given to ophthalmopathy patients. The paper describes TCR Vbeta CDR3 sequencing of 140 or so peripheral blood samples, made up of 43 ophthalmopathy patients, roughly 80 hyperthyroidism patients and about 17 progressor patients. On the study overall, not on this receptor specifically: A model built on a 13 V-J signature distinguished ophthalmopathy from stable hyperthyroidism, reaching around 90% sensitivity and 81.08% specificity in cross-validation and 80%/75% in testing. In validation, the model predicted progression to ophthalmopathy with approximately 71% sensitivity and over 72% specificity, a median of around 6.6 months before onset. Sample size was not statistically predetermined, and blinding of investigators to group allocation was not performed. Blood samples also contained most of the expanded thyroid clonotypes (frequency above 0.001), which suggests that blood repertoires may reflect thyroid immune responses.

The junction shows trimming of 4 bases on V and 8 bases on J, plus 18 bases between the germline ends. From its cysteine to its phenylalanine, the CDR3 spans 16 amino acids. This entry keeps only the CDR3 DNA: 48 bases, framed from base 1. CDR1 and CDR2 are read off the germline V gene as SGHTA and FQGNSA. The TCR beta CDR3 regions were amplified from the RNA transcripts. The TCR CDR3 was subjected to a first round of RT-PCR using the HTBI primer set and the Qiagen OneStep RT-PCR kit. A second multiplex PCR round built the libraries, followed by size selection and purification. Sequencing of the libraries was done on an Illumina HiSeq2000 using paired-end 100 bp reads. As for how the authors treated the data: SOAPnuke was used to process the raw data, with reads discarded if the reads contained adapters or uncalled bases, had a mean Phred below 15, or lacked an exact constant-primer or identifier match. High-quality paired reads were merged using COPE v1.2.5, and each unique nucleotide sequence was defined as a clonotype. Clonotypes were aligned to IMGT TRBV, TRBD and TRBJ reference segments using MiTCR v1.1. Only V-J combinations with frequency above 0.0001, covering 99.2% of repertoires, were analysed. The TCS score was defined as the ratio of F50 (clonal expansion) to E x V (chaos), calculated using BLOSUM62-based TCRdist between CDR3 peptides within each V-J. Welch's t-statistics and random forest reduced several hundred V-J features to fewer than 15, which were used in a naive Bayes classifier (R e1071). Using fastp at Q25 and MiXCR, TCRdb reprocessed the public reads and kept productive beta chains. Rows are combined by CDR3 protein, so each entry shows the most common genes and DNA. None of the V and J calls come from the authors' own analysis; TCRdb made them. Counted in this sample were approximately 270,000 distinct CDR3 sequences; about 14% of them appeared once. The ten largest make up about an eighth of the sample.

This chain is built from TRBV7-2 and TRBJ1-6; the best D guess is TRBD1, with 5 bases matching. This TCR came from a middle-aged woman with Graves' hyperthyroidism that later progressed to Graves' ophthalmopathy. Specimen: blood. The DNA sequence reads TGTGCCAGCAGCTCGCGACAGATGCGCCGCGATTCACCCCTCCACTTT. Translation gives CASSSRQMRRDSPLHF.